Reported below is one TCR beta chain. The antigen is unknown. The method was immunoSEQ multiplex PCR; TCRdb's version includes in-frame clones alone and lacks a portion of them. The data hold about 2 million clones, with approximately 94% observed a single time. Naive CD8 populations comprised CD45RO-negative cells positively selected for CCR7, excluding terminally differentiated effector memory CD45RA+ cells. This entry belongs to a study of shared clonotypes between healthy human individuals. Overall study findings and caveats: Tissues were not sampled, only blood, and their repertoires likely differ. Some clonotypes were shared by all four sorted-subset donors, while others were not shared. The non-shared ones had lower generation probabilities than the shared ones.

Germline V CDR1 and CDR2: SGHRS, YFSETQ. The CDR3 loop spans 13 amino acids. The V end was cut by 4 bases, the J end by 0 bases, with 8 bases between. The J gene is TRBJ2-7, the V gene TRBV5-1; D gene unclear. The source is a man aged 18 to 29 in good health. Sequencing input: naive CD8+ T cells sorted from blood. The CDR3 protein is CASSITNSYEQYF. The CDR3 DNA is TGCGCCAGCAGCATTACGAACTCCTACGAGCAGTACTTC.